This entry lists 18 T cell receptor beta chains sequenced from one sample in a study of early T cells in non-severe SARS-CoV-2 infection. One entry per CDR3 protein results from TCRdb running MiXCR on the 5' RACE reads. The profile shows roughly 120,000 distinct CDR3 sequences, 10% to 15% of them singletons. The sequencing used whole blood, collected at baseline. Source of these receptors: an adult who was a healthcare worker with PCR-confirmed SARS-CoV-2 infection or an uninfected control (not recorded which).

This chain uses TRBV6-1 with TRBJ1-1; D remains unclear. This CDR3 spans 16 amino acids. CDR1 is MNHNS, CDR2 SASEGT, per germline. V was cut by 4 bases and J by 0 bases, with 15 bases left in between. DNA of the CDR3: TGTGCCAGCAGTGCTCCACCGGGCAGACTGAACACTGAAGCTTTCTTT. The encoded protein is CASSAPPGRLNTEAFF.

This clonotype has more than one count but fewer than ten. The rearrangement links TRBV9 to TRBJ2-1; D may be TRBD2 (5 bases). The V gene's germline CDR1 is SGDLS and CDR2 YYNGEE. V was trimmed by 3 bases and J by 0 bases, leaving 10 bases between them. CDR3 size: 15 residues. The DNA of the CDR3 is TGTGCCAGCAGCGCCCCGGGGAGCTCCTACAATGAGCAGTTCTTC. As protein: CASSAPGSSYNEQFF.

This clonotype was seen more than once but under ten times. J is TRBJ1-1 and V is TRBV28; 7 positions match TRBD1. The germline V gene has CDR1 MDHEN and CDR2 SYDVKM. Losses at the gene ends were 3 bases for V and 0 bases for J; bases not matched to a gene: 10. This CDR3 comprises 17 residues. CDR3 coding DNA: TGTGCCAGCAGTTTGGATCGACAGGGCCTCATGAACACTGAAGCTTTCTTT. Amino acids: CASSLDRQGLMNTEAFF. Full variable domain (remainder filled in from reference TRBV28 and TRBJ1-1): DVKVTQSSRYLVKRTGEKVFLECVQDMDHENMFWYRQDPGLGLRLIYFSYDVKMKEKGDIPEGYSVSREKKERFSLILESASTNQTSMYLCASSLDRQGLMNTEAFFGQGTRLTVV.

The chain is built from TRBV5-1 and TRBJ2-7; D is undetermined. Trimming took off 0 bases at V and 2 bases at J, with 12 bases between the two ends. The germline CDR1 and CDR2 sequences are SGHRS and YFSETQ. This CDR3 is built from 15 residues. The CDR3 DNA is TGCGCCAGCAGCTTGGAACCGGGTCTAACCTACGAGCAGTACTTC. This translates into CASSLEPGLTYEQYF.

This clonotype has at least ten counts. This sequence joins TRBV20-1 and TRBJ1-1; tentative D call: TRBD1 (6 bases). This CDR3 region has 12 residues. Trimming took 2 bases from V and 4 from J, leaving 8 bases between them. Germline lookup yields CDR1 DFQATT and CDR2 SNEGSKA (reference sequence). CDR3 in DNA: TGCAGTGCTAGATCGGGGGCCACTGAAGCTTTCTTT. Its protein is CSARSGATEAFF.

The sample holds a few counts of this clonotype. The chain recombines TRBV9 with TRBJ2-4, with 8 bases that match TRBD1. The V and J ends lost 3 bases and 8 bases, in that order; junction bases with no gene match: 4. The CDR3 has 13 residues. Germline CDR1 and CDR2: SGDLS and YYNGEE. CDR3 loop: CASSGEDRDIQYF. The CDR3 bases are TGTGCCAGCAGCGGAGAGGACAGGGACATTCAGTACTTC.

The chain has TRBV10-3 and TRBJ1-2; 9 nucleotides line up with TRBD1. V shed 4 bases and J 6 bases; nucleotides not matched to a gene: 6. The CDR3 covers 14 residues. Germline values: CDR1 ENHRY, CDR2 SYGVKD. The chain's CDR3 is CAISAVGQGNGYTF. The DNA of the CDR3 is TGTGCCATCAGTGCCGTCGGACAGGGGAATGGCTACACCTTC.

The chain couples TRBV5-8 to TRBJ2-7, with 7 bases identical to TRBD1. Germline V CDR1 and CDR2: SGHTS, YDEGEE. This CDR3 contains 16 residues. J gave up 4 bases and V 1 base, and 11 bases lay outside the gene matches. CDR3 region: CASSLPRRRGLYEQYF. The CDR3 DNA is TGTGCCAGCAGCTTGCCCCGTCGAAGGGGGCTATACGAGCAGTACTTC.

This clonotype was recorded many times. The J gene is TRBJ2-3, the V gene TRBV7-9; D remains unclear. The germline V gene has CDR1 SEHNR and CDR2 FQNEAQ (reference sequence). The V end lost 2 bases, the J end lost 4 bases, and 7 bases lay between the germline ends. This CDR3 is built from 13 residues. The CDR3 DNA reads as TGTGCCAGCAGCTTACTCGATTCAGATACGCAGTATTTT. This translates into CASSLLDSDTQYF. The full variable domain, rest sourced from reference TRBV7-9 and TRBJ2-3, is DTGVSQNPRHKITKRGQNVTFRCDPISEHNRLYWYRQTLGQGPEFLTYFQNEAQLEKSRLLSDRFSAERPKGSFSTLEIQRTEQGDSAMYLCASSLLDSDTQYFGPGTRLTVL.

This chain links TRBV5-1 with TRBJ2-1, with 10 bases aligning to TRBD2. The CDR3 is made up of 16 amino acids. Germline V CDR1 and CDR2: SGHRS, YFSETQ. V shed 2 bases, J shed 8 bases, and the junction held 10 bases outside the gene matches. CDR3 sequence reads: CASSLSSVAGGHEQFF. The CDR3 DNA is TGCGCCAGCAGCTTAAGCTCAGTAGCGGGGGGCCATGAGCAGTTCTTC.

This clonotype was counted many times. This chain uses TRBV12-5 with TRBJ1-6; no clear D. V was shortened by 7 bases and J by 7 bases, with 14 bases between the two germline ends. CDR3 size: 14 residues. From germline, CDR1 is LGHNT and CDR2 FRNRAP. CDR3 sequence reads: CASADGLKNSPLHF. For the CDR3, the DNA is TGTGCTAGTGCCGACGGACTAAAAAATTCACCCCTCCACTTT.

J is TRBJ1-4 and V is TRBV3-1, with a weak D call TRBD1 (5 bases). Germline values: CDR1 LGHDT, CDR2 YNNKEL (reference sequence). CDR3 size: 14 residues. The germline V and J ends were trimmed by 0 bases and 7 bases, with 9 bases remaining between them. CDR3 nucleotides: TGTGCCAGCAGCCAAGATAACGGGGGTGAAAAACTGTTTTTT. Its translation: CASSQDNGGEKLFF.

This rearrangement joins TRBV5-1 to TRBJ1-6; D gene uncertain. Germline CDR1 reads SGHRS; CDR2 reads YFSETQ. This CDR3 is built from 18 residues. Trimming pared 2 bases from V and 0 bases from J, leaving 15 bases between. CDR3 loop: CASSLNPPGSSYNSPLHF. The CDR3 DNA reads as TGCGCCAGCAGCTTAAACCCACCCGGCAGCTCCTATAATTCACCCCTCCACTTT.

The chain couples TRBV7-2 to TRBJ1-5, with a possible D match to TRBD1 (6 bases). The germline V gene encodes CDR1 SGHTA and CDR2 FQGNSA. Trimming left V 2 bases short and J 6 bases short, with 11 bases between. The CDR3 runs to 14 residues. CDR3 in DNA: TGTGCCAGCAGCTTACCTGGGGGGCTTCAGCCCCAGCATTTT. Its protein is CASSLPGGLQPQHF.

The table lists this clonotype with a few counts. The chain employs TRBV6-6 and TRBJ2-5; possible D gene TRBD1, 5 bases. CDR1 is MNHNY and CDR2 is SVGAGI in the germline V gene (reference sequence). The V gene lost 11 bases and the J gene lost 3 bases, with 19 bases spanning the gap. CDR3 size: 14 residues. CDR3 in amino acids: CASAPRTPEETQYF. For the CDR3, the DNA is TGTGCCTCAGCGCCCCGGACACCCGAAGAGACCCAGTACTTC.

Many counts were recorded for this clonotype. The chain joins TRBV18 to TRBJ2-5, with D maybe TRBD2 (6 bases). V was trimmed by 1 base and J by 0 bases, leaving 6 bases between them. In germline, CDR1 is KGHSH, CDR2 LQKENI. The CDR3 length is 14 residues. CDR3 protein: CASSPLADQETQYF. Here the CDR3 DNA reads TGTGCCAGCTCACCACTAGCGGACCAAGAGACCCAGTACTTC.

This clonotype has ten or more counts. J is TRBJ2-2 and V is TRBV12-3 or TRBV12-4; TRBD1 is a possible D gene (6 bases). This CDR3 has 14 amino acids. The ends were cut back, 7 bases at V and 2 bases at J, with 11 bases in the middle. DNA for the CDR3: TGTGCCAGCACCGCGGACAGCAACACCGGGGAGCTGTTTTTT. Translated, it gives CASTADSNTGELFF.

This clonotype was seen a handful of times. The chain has TRBV18 and TRBJ2-7; 14 bases agree with TRBD2. The CDR3 covers 19 residues. Germline assignment: CDR1 KGHSH and CDR2 LQKENI. Losses at the gene ends were 3 bases for V and 2 bases for J; bases not matched to a gene: 12. The CDR3 sequence: CASSPNMGLAGVNTYEQYF. The CDR3 DNA follows: TGTGCCAGCTCACCTAACATGGGACTAGCGGGAGTGAACACCTACGAGCAGTACTTC.